What follows is one TCR beta chain and its context. The sample belongs to a study of blood T cell repertoires in COVID-19. This CDR3 is built from 12 residues. The germline CDR1 and CDR2 sequences are MRHNA and SNTAGT. Trimming removed 2 bases from V and 7 bases from J, with 5 bases in between. In the authors' workflow: Reference gene primers were amplified, and this amplification served to estimate nucleated cell counts. Sequenced by immunoSEQ multiplex PCR; TCRdb stores in-frame clones only, minus some. That table is the source of V, J and clone size, and D and trimming were worked out from the DNA. The table has about 250,000 clones, about 89% seen once.

The chain combines TRBV6-4 with TRBJ1-4; no reliable D call. This receptor was identified in a man aged 30 to 39 with acute or convalescent COVID-19. Sequenced sample: peripheral blood. CDR3 region: CASSDTGEKLFF. In DNA, the CDR3 is TGTGCCAGCAGTGACACGGGTGAAAAACTGTTTTTT.